A single sample is the source of the 5 T cell receptor beta chains below, sequenced in a study of long-term antiretroviral therapy in people with HIV. The libraries were made with immunoSEQ v3.0 at survey level. TCRdb's table, derived via immunoSEQ multiplex PCR, lists solely in-frame clones and lacks some. The table lists 20,000 or so clones, about nine tenths of them singletons, with about 8.3% in the top ten. This sample comprised unsorted PBMCs, obtained 0.2 years before starting antiretroviral therapy. These receptors came from a man aged 18 to 35 with HIV.

This chain connects TRBV7-2 to TRBJ1-1; D unclear. Trimming shortened V by 1 base and J by 7 bases, and 13 bases separated the two germline ends. The CDR3 loop spans 14 amino acids. Germline values: CDR1 SGHTA, CDR2 FQGNSA. The CDR3 is CASSLEPGRDEAFF. The CDR3 DNA reads TGTGCCAGCAGCTTAGAGCCGGGCCGGGATGAAGCTTTCTTT.

The rearrangement links TRBV4-1 to TRBJ1-2; a weak D match, TRBD1 (5 bases). There are 15 residues in the CDR3. Germline CDR1 reads MGHRA; CDR2 reads YSYEKL. With 0 bases removed from V and 5 bases from J, the gap between germline ends came to 13 bases. CDR3 in amino acids: CASSQDRRGIYGYTF. The CDR3 bases are TGCGCCAGCAGCCAAGATAGGAGGGGCATATATGGCTACACCTTC.

The chain is built from TRBV7-9 and TRBJ2-7; no clear D gene. V lost 5 bases and J 2 bases, leaving 7 bases between the germline ends. The CDR3 consists of 12 residues. Germline CDR1 and CDR2: SEHNR and FQNEAQ (reference sequence). The CDR3 loop reads CASSQSPYEQYF. The CDR3 DNA is TGTGCCAGCAGCCAAAGCCCCTACGAGCAGTACTTC.

The rearrangement links TRBV23-1 to TRBJ2-7; 10 nucleotides align to TRBD1. TRBV23-1 is an open reading frame whose function is uncertain. J lost 2 bases, V lost 1 base, and 14 bases had no gene match. The CDR3 is 19 amino acids. The CDR3 region is CASSQFLQDRDRGTYEQYF. DNA for the CDR3: TGCGCCAGCAGTCAATTTCTTCAGGATCGGGACAGGGGAACCTACGAGCAGTACTTC.

This chain links TRBV6-6 with TRBJ2-5; D gene unclear. The CDR3 extends over 12 amino acids. Germline lookup yields CDR1 MNHNY and CDR2 SVGAGI (reference sequence). V was cut by 7 bases and J by 3 bases, with 9 bases left in between. CDR3 protein: CASTDVKETQYF. Written as DNA, the CDR3 is TGTGCCAGCACCGACGTAAAAGAGACCCAGTACTTC.